This TCR beta chain is drawn from a study of T cell changes during pregnancy in multiple sclerosis. Between the trimmed V and J ends, which lost 4 bases and 0 bases, there was a span of 13 bases. The CDR3 sequence is 14 residues long. From germline, CDR1 is SQVTM and CDR2 ANQGSEA. Sequencing used immunoSEQ multiplex PCR; TCRdb keeps in-frame clones, though not all of them. The data show about 83,000 clones, 90% to 95% seen once. This TCR was recovered from a female donor with multiple sclerosis, enrolled in a pregnancy study. The genes are TRBV29-1 and TRBJ2-7, with a possible D match to TRBD1 (6 bases). The specimen was peripheral blood, collected in the second trimester of pregnancy. The CDR3 bases are TGCAGCGTTGTGGGCCAGGGGACCTCCTACGAGCAGTACTTC. It encodes CSVVGQGTSYEQYF.